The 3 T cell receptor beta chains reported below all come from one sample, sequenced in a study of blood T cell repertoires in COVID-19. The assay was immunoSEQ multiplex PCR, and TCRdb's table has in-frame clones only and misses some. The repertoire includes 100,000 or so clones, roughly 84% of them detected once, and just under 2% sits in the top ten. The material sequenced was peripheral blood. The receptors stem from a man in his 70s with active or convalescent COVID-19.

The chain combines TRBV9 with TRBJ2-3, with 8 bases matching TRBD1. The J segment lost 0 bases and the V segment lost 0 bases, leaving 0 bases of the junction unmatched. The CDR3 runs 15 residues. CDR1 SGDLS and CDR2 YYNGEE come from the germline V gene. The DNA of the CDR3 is TGTGCCAGCAGCGTAGGACAGGGGAGCACAGATACGCAGTATTTT. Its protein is CASSVGQGSTDTQYF. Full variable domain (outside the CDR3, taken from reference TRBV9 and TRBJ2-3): DSGVTQTPKHLITATGQRVTLRCSPRSGDLSVYWYQQSLDQGLQFLIQYYNGEERAKGNILERFSAQQFPDLHSELNLSSLELGDSALYFCASSVGQGSTDTQYFGPGTRLTVL.

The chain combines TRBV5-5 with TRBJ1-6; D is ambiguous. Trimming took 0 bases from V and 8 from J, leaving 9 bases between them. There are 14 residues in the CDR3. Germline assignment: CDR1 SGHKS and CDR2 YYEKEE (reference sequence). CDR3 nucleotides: TGTGCCAGCAGCTTGGCCCCCATAGATTCACCCCTCCACTTT. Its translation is CASSLAPIDSPLHF.

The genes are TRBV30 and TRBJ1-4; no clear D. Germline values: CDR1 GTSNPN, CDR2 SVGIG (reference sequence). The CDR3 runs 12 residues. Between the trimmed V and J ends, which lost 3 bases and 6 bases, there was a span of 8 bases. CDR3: CAWRGDDEKLFF. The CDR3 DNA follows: TGTGCCTGGAGGGGAGATGATGAAAAACTGTTTTTT.